The clone carrying this TCR beta chain was seen ten or more times. Its antigen is unidentified. Scientists made TCR beta libraries using quantitative 5'-RACE with molecular barcodes. Via MiXCR, TCRdb re-called the 5' RACE reads, giving one row per CDR3 protein. The sample has fewer than 550,000 distinct CDR3 sequences; about 5.7% are singletons. The CDR3 covers 16 residues. Deletions cut 1 base from V and 4 bases from J, with 14 bases between. From germline, CDR1 is KGHSH and CDR2 LQKENI. This sample is drawn from a study of CD8 T cells in ankylosing spondylitis. Whole-study findings and limits: Earlier work had already found some motif variants in reactive arthritis synovial fluid and blood. Characteristic of ankylosing spondylitis blood, it appeared, was a TCR beta motif comprising several highly homologous variants.

V gene TRBV18 combines with J gene TRBJ2-1; D gene unclear. Source material: blood, either unsorted or a sorted T cell fraction (not recorded which). The sequence was collected from a male donor with ankylosing spondylitis. CDR3: CASSPRTNLGYNEQFF. The CDR3 nucleotides read TGTGCCAGCTCACCACGGACCAACCTCGGGTACAATGAGCAGTTCTTC.